The 18 T cell receptor beta chains below all came from one sample that was sequenced in a study of response to subunit inactivated influenza vaccine. Each CDR3 protein is one row after TCRdb ran MiXCR on the RT-PCR reads. The table lists about 520,000 distinct CDR3 sequences, over 9.5% of them singletons. The source material was PBMCs from blood, sampled 45 days after vaccination. The receptors derive from a man aged 50-60 years who received an inactivated influenza vaccine.

This clonotype turned up a few times. This chain links TRBV24-1 with TRBJ2-3; 9 bases are shared with TRBD2. V gave up 7 bases and J gave up 10 bases; unmatched junction bases: 8. Germline V gene sequence: CDR1 KGHDR, CDR2 SFDVKD. This CDR3 comprises 13 residues. The CDR3 nucleotides are TGTGCCACCAGGGGAGCGGGAGGCCCCCCGCAGTATTTT. As protein: CATRGAGGPPQYF.

J is TRBJ2-5 and V is TRBV21-1; TRBD1 is the table's D call, not checked against the DNA. TRBV21-1 counts as a pseudogene. The CDR3 totals 15 residues. The CDR3, as DNA: TGTGCCAGCAGCAAAGGGGGGGGGACAGAAGAGACCCAGTACTTC. Translating gives CASSKGGGTEETQYF.

The table lists this clonotype with a few counts. The chain recombines TRBV24-1 with TRBJ2-3; tentative D call: TRBD2 (5 bases). The CDR3 sequence is 16 residues long. Germline CDR1 is KGHDR and CDR2 is SFDVKD. The ends were cut back, 3 bases at V and 10 bases at J, with 22 bases in the middle. The CDR3 bases are TGTGCCACCAGTGATCCTCCCGGCCGGAGGAGTGGAGCGCAGTATTTT. Translated: CATSDPPGRRSGAQYF.

This clonotype occurred a few times. This chain links TRBV5-1 with TRBJ2-5; D gene ambiguous. Germline CDR1 SGHRS, CDR2 YFSETQ. V lost 5 bases and J lost 3, with 11 bases in between. There are 13 residues in the CDR3. CDR3 sequence (DNA): TGCGCCAGCAGGCCCGACGGAGAAGAGACCCAGTACTTC. Translating gives CASRPDGEETQYF.

Only a few counts were recorded for this clonotype. V usage is TRBV7-9 and J usage is TRBJ2-4, with D possibly TRBD1 on 5 matching bases. This CDR3 contains 13 residues. Trimming took 5 bases from V and 8 from J, leaving 13 bases between them. The germline V gene encodes CDR1 SEHNR and CDR2 FQNEAQ (reference sequence). The CDR3, as DNA: TGTGCCAGCAGCCCAGGACACTTGGACATTCAGTACTTC. Translated: CASSPGHLDIQYF.

This chain joins TRBV6-2 or TRBV6-3 and TRBJ2-1; TRBD1 agrees at 8 bases. V dropped 0 bases and J dropped 7; count of bases not matched to a gene: 8. The CDR3 consists of 16 residues. CDR1 is MNHEY and CDR2 is SVGEGT in the germline V gene. The CDR3 DNA follows: TGTGCCAGCAGTTACTCGATAACAGGGGGGTGGAATGAGCAGTTCTTC. Residues: CASSYSITGGWNEQFF.

The J gene is TRBJ2-7, the V gene TRBV5-1; D is ambiguous. Germline V gene lookup returns CDR1 SGHRS and CDR2 YFSETQ. The CDR3 contains 15 residues. V dropped 3 bases and J dropped 5 bases, with 18 bases sitting between them. CDR3 loop: CASSSLVVGGHEQYF. CDR3 in DNA: TGCGCCAGCAGCTCCCTAGTCGTGGGCGGCCACGAGCAGTACTTC.

This chain joins TRBV15 and TRBJ2-2; the D call may be TRBD1 or TRBD2 (5 bases each). Trimming shortened V by 4 bases and J by 4 bases, and 10 bases separated the two germline ends. The CDR3 spans 14 residues. CDR1 is LNHNV, CDR2 YYDKDF, per germline (reference sequence). The CDR3: CATSTGGGTGELFF. The CDR3, as DNA: TGTGCCACCAGCACCGGTGGGGGCACCGGGGAGCTGTTTTTT.

As regards this clonotype: This may arise from a read error, as a much more abundant clone is one base away. Because the CDR3 is missing its conserved closing phenylalanine or tryptophan, this is likely a read error. The chain couples TRBV5-1 to TRBJ2-7; D tentatively reads TRBD1 or TRBD2 (5 bases each). The germline CDR1 and CDR2 sequences are SGHRS and YFSETQ. This CDR3 region has 15 residues. Between the trimmed V and J ends, which lost 0 bases and 2 bases, there was a span of 12 bases. The CDR3 reads CASSLELGETYEQYI. The CDR3 nucleotides read TGCGCCAGCAGCTTGGAGTTGGGGGAGACCTACGAGCAGTACATC.

The V call is TRBV4-3, the J call TRBJ2-7, with TRBD1 matching 10 bases. The CDR3 runs 14 residues. Germline V lookup: CDR1 LGHNA, CDR2 YSLEER. Trimming took 5 bases from V and 4 from J; bases not matched to a gene: 5. In nucleotides, the CDR3 is TGCGCCAGCAGCGCCGGGACAGGGGCATACGAGCAGTACTTC. Its protein product is CASSAGTGAYEQYF.

This clonotype was seen many times. V is TRBV10-3 and J is TRBJ2-2, with D possibly matching TRBD1 (5 bases). The V gene lost 9 bases and the J gene lost 2 bases, with 10 bases spanning the gap. This CDR3 comprises 13 residues. CDR1 and CDR2 from the germline V gene are ENHRY and SYGVKD. The CDR3 spells CAITGRNTGELFF. The CDR3 region has the DNA TGTGCCATTACAGGACGTAACACCGGGGAGCTGTTTTTT.

The chain carries TRBV28 and TRBJ1-4, with TRBD1 identical over 9 bases. Trimming took 1 base from V and 5 from J; bases not matched to a gene: 2. Germline V lookup: CDR1 MDHEN, CDR2 SYDVKM. This CDR3 contains 15 residues. The CDR3 coding sequence is TGTGCCAGCAGTTTATCCGGACAGGGGAATGAAAAACTGTTTTTT. Its protein is CASSLSGQGNEKLFF.

This clonotype was counted many times. The chain couples TRBV20-1 to TRBJ1-6; D is undetermined. This CDR3 contains 13 residues. Germline CDR1 and CDR2: DFQATT and SNEGSKA (reference sequence). The V end was cut by 5 bases, the J end by 7 bases, with 12 bases between. CDR3 coding DNA: TGCAGTGCTTTTCGGGCCTCAAATTCACCCCTCCACTTT. It specifies CSAFRASNSPLHF.

This chain joins TRBV28 and TRBJ2-7; unclear D gene. The CDR3 runs 14 residues. Trimming cost V 5 bases and J 1 base, with 12 bases left between them. Per the germline V gene, CDR1 is MDHEN and CDR2 is SYDVKM. The CDR3 DNA reads TGTGCCAGCAGTGCCGCCGACACGTCCTACGAGCAGTACTTC. Its translation is CASSAADTSYEQYF.

This clonotype was seen more than once but under ten times. The chain joins TRBV24-1 to TRBJ2-3, with TRBD2 identical over 13 bases. Trimming at V came to 5 bases and at J to 2 bases, leaving 6 bases not matched to a gene. The CDR3 runs to 17 residues. Germline V gene data show CDR1 as KGHDR and CDR2 as SFDVKD. The CDR3 nucleotides read TGTGCCACCAGTGGAGGACTAGCGGGGGCCTACACAGATACGCAGTATTTT. Translated: CATSGGLAGAYTDTQYF.

This clonotype was recorded a few times. The chain recombines TRBV29-1 with TRBJ2-3; no clear D gene. The germline gives CDR1 SQVTM, CDR2 ANQGSEA. This CDR3 is 14 amino acids long. Trimming cost V 5 bases and J 0 bases, with 12 bases left between them. For the CDR3, the DNA is TGCAGCGTTACCCCAATTTCTAGCACAGATACGCAGTATTTT. Translating it yields CSVTPISSTDTQYF.

This clonotype was seen a handful of times. The chain links TRBV11-1 to TRBJ2-5; 8 bases match TRBD1. The CDR3 totals 16 residues. Germline V gene data show CDR1 as SGHAT and CDR2 as FQDESV (reference sequence). V lost 1 base and J lost 5; bases outside the gene matches: 9. CDR3 coding DNA: TGTGCCAGCAGCTTAGACGCAGGGGGCTACTACGAGACCCAGTACTTC. As protein: CASSLDAGGYYETQYF.

The V call is TRBV25-1, the J call TRBJ2-1, with D maybe TRBD2 (5 bases). CDR3 length equals 15 residues. The V gene's germline CDR1 is MGHDK and CDR2 SYGVNS. V was cut by 4 bases and J by 4 bases, with 14 bases left in between. CDR3 coding DNA: TGTGCCAGCAGTGTCGGGGTAACCCTATACAATGAGCAGTTCTTC. Protein product: CASSVGVTLYNEQFF.